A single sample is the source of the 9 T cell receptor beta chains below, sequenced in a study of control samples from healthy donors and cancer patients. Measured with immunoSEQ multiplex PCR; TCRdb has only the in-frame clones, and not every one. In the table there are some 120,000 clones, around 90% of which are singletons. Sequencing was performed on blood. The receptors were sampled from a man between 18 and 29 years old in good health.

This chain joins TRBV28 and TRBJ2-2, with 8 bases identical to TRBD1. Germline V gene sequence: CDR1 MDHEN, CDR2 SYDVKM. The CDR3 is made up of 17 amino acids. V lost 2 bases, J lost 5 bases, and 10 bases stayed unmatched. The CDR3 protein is CASSLAEGQGLTGELFF. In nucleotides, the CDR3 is TGTGCCAGCAGTTTAGCCGAAGGACAGGGTCTGACCGGGGAGCTGTTTTTT.

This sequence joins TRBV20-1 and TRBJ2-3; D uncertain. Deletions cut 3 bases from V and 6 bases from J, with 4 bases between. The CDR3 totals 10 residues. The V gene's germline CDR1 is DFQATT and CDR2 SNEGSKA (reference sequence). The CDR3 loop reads CSASYDTQYF. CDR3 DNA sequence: TGCAGTGCTAGCTATGATACGCAGTATTTT.

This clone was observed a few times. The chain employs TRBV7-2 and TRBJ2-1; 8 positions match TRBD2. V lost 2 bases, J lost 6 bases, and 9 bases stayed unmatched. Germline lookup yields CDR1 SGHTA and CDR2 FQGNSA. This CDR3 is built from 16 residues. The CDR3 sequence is CASSLLSGGPGNEQFF. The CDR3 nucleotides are TGTGCCAGCAGCTTACTGTCGGGAGGGCCGGGCAATGAGCAGTTCTTC.

CDR3 in amino acids: CASLVSSGADTQYF. In nucleotides, the CDR3 is TGTGCCAGCCTAGTGTCTAGCGGGGCAGATACGCAGTATTTT. The chain links TRBV6-5 to TRBJ2-3; TRBD2 matches at 9 bases. V lost 8 bases and J lost 4; bases outside the gene matches: 7. The germline CDR1 and CDR2 sequences are MNHEY and SVGAGI. The CDR3 spans 14 residues.

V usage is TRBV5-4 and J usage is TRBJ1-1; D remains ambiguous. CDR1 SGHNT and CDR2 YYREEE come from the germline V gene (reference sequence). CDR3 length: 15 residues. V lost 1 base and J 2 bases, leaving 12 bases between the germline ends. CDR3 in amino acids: CASSLPQSLNTEAFF. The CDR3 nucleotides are TGTGCCAGCAGCTTGCCCCAAAGCCTCAACACTGAAGCTTTCTTT.

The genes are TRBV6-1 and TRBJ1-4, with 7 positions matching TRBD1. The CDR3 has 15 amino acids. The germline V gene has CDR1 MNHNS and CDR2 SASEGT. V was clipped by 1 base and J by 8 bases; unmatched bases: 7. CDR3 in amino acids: CASSEGRDSSEKLFF. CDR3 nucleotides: TGTGCCAGCAGTGAAGGGAGGGACAGCAGCGAAAAACTGTTTTTT.

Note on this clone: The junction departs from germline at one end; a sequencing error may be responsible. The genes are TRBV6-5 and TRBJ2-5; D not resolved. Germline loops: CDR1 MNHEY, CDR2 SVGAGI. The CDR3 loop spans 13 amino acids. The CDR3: CASSWRNQETRYF. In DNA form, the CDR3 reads TGTGCCAGCAGTTGGCGGAACCAAGAGACCCGGTACTTC.

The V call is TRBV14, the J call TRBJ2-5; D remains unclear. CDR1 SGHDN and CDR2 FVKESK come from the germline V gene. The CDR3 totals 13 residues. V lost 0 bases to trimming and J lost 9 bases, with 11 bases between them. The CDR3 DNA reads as TGTGCCAGCAGCCAAGACCCCCGATGGGCCCAGTACTTC. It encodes CASSQDPRWAQYF.

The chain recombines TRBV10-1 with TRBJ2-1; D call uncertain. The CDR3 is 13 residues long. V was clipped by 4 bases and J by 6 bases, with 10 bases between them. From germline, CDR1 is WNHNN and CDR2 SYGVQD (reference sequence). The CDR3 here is CASSAEITNEQFF. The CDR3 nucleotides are TGCGCCAGCAGTGCTGAGATTACCAATGAGCAGTTCTTC.